This T cell receptor beta chain was profiled in a study of early T cells in non-severe SARS-CoV-2 infection. Turning to the study itself: Sequenced material consisted of bulk RNA (from unsorted whole blood), and chains were unpaired.

The TCR library protocol was used to attach unique molecular identifiers. These identifiers were attached to individual cDNA molecules. TCRdb reprocessed the 5' RACE reads via MiXCR and lists one record per CDR3 protein. The sample yields roughly 34,000 distinct CDR3 sequences, about 4.7% seen once. The junction had 0 bases not matched to a gene; V was cut back by 2 bases and J by 5 bases. Per the germline V gene, CDR1 is MNHEY and CDR2 is SVGEGT. This CDR3 region has 15 residues. This clonotype was seen ten or more times. This TCR was sampled from an adult who was a healthcare worker with PCR-confirmed SARS-CoV-2 infection or an uninfected control (not recorded which). Material for sequencing was whole blood. The chain employs TRBV6-2 or TRBV6-3 and TRBJ2-3; 14 nucleotides line up with TRBD2. As DNA, the CDR3 is TGTGCCAGCAGTTACGGGACTAGCGGGGGAGATACGCAGTATTTT. As protein: CASSYGTSGGDTQYF.